This T cell receptor (beta chain) was captured in a study of blood T cell repertoires in COVID-19. Study details: Collection of acute and convalescent COVID-19 samples took place in the United States, Italy and Spain. Nucleic acid was either cDNA or gDNA, and it came from T cells, B-cell-depleted T cells, or PBMCs.

Germline V CDR1 and CDR2: MDHEN, SYDVKM. V lost 8 bases to trimming and J lost 3 bases, with 8 bases between them. CDR3 length equals 12 residues. Authors' analysis steps: Reference gene primers were amplified, and this amplification served to estimate nucleated cell counts. TCRdb keeps only in-frame clones here, not all; method: immunoSEQ multiplex PCR. V and J calls and clone size follow that table, whereas D and trimming were derived from the DNA. Of about 140,000 clones listed, around 89% are singletons. This chain joins TRBV28 and TRBJ2-1, with D tentatively TRBD2 (5 bases). The TCR comes from a man aged 60 to 75 with active or convalescent COVID-19. What was sequenced was peripheral blood. CDR3 sequence reads: CASRSGYNEQFF. The CDR3 DNA reads TGTGCCAGCCGGAGCGGCTACAATGAGCAGTTCTTC.